This T cell receptor beta chain originates from a study of early T cells in non-severe SARS-CoV-2 infection. As for the study in general: Bulk RNA from unsorted whole blood was sequenced; chains were unpaired. Study results and limitations: Comparison of clonotypes with VDJdb favored anti-spike CD8 responses while missing private and CD4 specificities.

Separate cDNA molecules each had unique molecular identifiers attached to them. TCRdb passed the 5' RACE reads through MiXCR, listing each CDR3 protein once. The table includes approximately 27,000 distinct CDR3 sequences, 4.5% to 5.5% detected once. This clonotype was recorded at least ten times. Its antigen is undetermined. V lost 4 bases and J lost 0, with 8 bases in between. The CDR3 loop spans 14 amino acids. Germline CDR1 reads SEHNR; CDR2 reads FQNEAQ (reference sequence). The chain joins TRBV7-9 to TRBJ2-3, with D tentatively TRBD1 or TRBD2 (5 bases each). This receptor was identified in an adult who was a healthcare worker with PCR-confirmed SARS-CoV-2 infection or an uninfected control (not recorded which). The sequencing sample was made of whole blood. The CDR3 nucleotides read TGTGCCAGCAGCTGGGACCAGAGCACAGATACGCAGTATTTT. Protein: CASSWDQSTDTQYF.